This T cell receptor (beta chain) was sequenced in a study of siplizumab effects on memory and regulatory T cells. It was 100,000 or so TCR templates that were assayed per sample. Data came from immunoSEQ multiplex PCR; TCRdb stores just in-frame clones and leaves some out. The sample consists of approximately 56,000 clones, around 97% of them appearing once. Findings and limits, study-wide: Proliferating CD4+ or CD8+ clones, roughly 80-97% of them, lacked an assignable naive or memory phenotype. Naive T cells seemed more diverse than memory cells; they also seemed major alloresponse contributors.

A note on this clone: What it recognizes is unknown.

Where three donor pairs were concerned, the unstimulated naive, memory, effector memory and TEMRA subsets underwent sequencing. The CDR3 has 14 amino acids. Trimming left V 6 bases short and J 2 bases short, with 14 bases between. Germline V CDR1 and CDR2: MNHNS, SASEGT. The chain joins TRBV6-1 to TRBJ2-7, with D unclear. The TCR originated in a human donor in good health. The sequenced sample was naive CD8+ T cells sorted from blood. CDR3 DNA: TGTGCCAGCAGCGGAGATCTAACCCCCTACGAGCAGTACTTC. Amino acid sequence: CASSGDLTPYEQYF.